The T cell receptor (beta chain) described here comes from a study of blood T cells in healthy people across ages (dated by TCRdb to about 2015). Looking at the study overall: Template switching captured roughly one uniquely barcoded TCR beta cDNA molecule per two T cells in model experiments. Using deep sequencing normalized with unique cDNA molecular identifiers, the study measured how TCR beta repertoire diversity changes with age. Donors were grouped into four age groups: young (average roughly 15 years), middle-aged (39), aged (around 56) and long-lived (just over 80). Using the same blood draw, the study looked at two additional independent replicas of 1 million unique cDNA reads for two donors, one aged 18 to 30 and the other aged 80 or older.

Only one count was recorded for this clonotype. There is no known antigen for this receptor. Base qualities are not at hand, and no much larger clone is one base apart. One read amounts to weak evidence. The library was built by means of 5' RACE. Instrument on record: Illumina HiSeq 2500. A second PCR of about 7 to 12 cycles was run with a J-beta primer mix and a sample-barcoded 5' primer. Each TCR beta cDNA molecule received a unique molecular identifier from a template-switch 5' adaptor carrying 12 random nucleotides. At least 2.5 million CDR3-containing paired-end reads were obtained from each sample. First-strand cDNA synthesis was performed from all RNA using the Mint cDNA synthesis kit, with priming by a TRBC-specific oligonucleotide. All cDNA was treated with uracil-DNA glycosylase and then went through a first 18-cycle PCR with the universal primers M1SS and BC2_uni_R. The study's processing was this. For normalization, 1 million high-quality reads, each with a distinct molecular identifier, were randomly selected from each sample. Instead of being binned into consensus sequences, reads with shared molecular identifiers were discarded. MiTCR, run with a Q25 quality threshold and the strictest error-elimination algorithm, handled CDR3 identification, clonotype clustering and error correction. A nonparametric unseen species model with Euler transformation was used to estimate a lower bound on total TCR beta diversity. TCRdb handled the public reads itself, with Q25 trimming in fastp and clone calling in MiXCR, and kept productive beta chains. Rows are unified per CDR3 protein, each entry keeping the most common DNA and genes. TCRdb, not the authors, supplied the V and J calls. The sample yields 750,000 to 950,000 distinct CDR3 sequences; 25% to 30% were counted once. The top ten clones comprise about 10% of the sample.

Study-wide conclusions, independent of this receptor: Because the CMV infection status of the donors was unknown, age-related changes in expanded clonotypes may potentially have been confounded. Estimates of total diversity based on one million sequenced T cells were considered lower bounds and underestimates. Observed TCR beta diversity per million T cells fell roughly linearly with age, and a significant reduction was already apparent by age roughly 40. Bulk unsorted PBMC profiling prevented conclusive comparison of naive and antigen-experienced compartments. The percentage of naive T cells measured by flow cytometry correlated strongly with observed TCR beta diversity. Compared with the aged group, more naive CD4+ T cells, fewer expanded clones and increased TCR diversity were shown by the long-lived group, suggesting age selection.

The roughly 37 donors, aged roughly 6 to 100 years, were systemically healthy Caucasian individuals from Russia. Each donor gave ten milliliters of peripheral blood, collected into EDTA-treated Vacutainer tubes. Ficoll-Paque density-gradient centrifugation was used to isolate PBMCs, with at least 6.5 million obtained per sample. Trizol reagent was used to extract total RNA from the PBMCs, yielding at least 5.5 micrograms per sample. For every donor, an aliquot of PBMCs went through flow cytometry to measure the percentages of naive CD45RAhigh/CD27high T cells. The germline V gene (reference sequence) yields LGHDT for CDR1 and YNNKEL for CDR2. The CDR3 starts with the cysteine, ends with the phenylalanine, and has 16 residues. Solely the CDR3 DNA is kept, with 48 bases framed from the first base. V is shortened by 0 bases, J by 2 bases, and the region joining them spans 13 bases. These sequences were also reported in another study, on T cells of mothers and their children. The second study, in turn, reports: Nine systemically healthy Caucasian individuals, comprising three mothers and their six children, were included as donors. cDNA synthesis consumed the entire amount of extracted RNA, loaded at 1.5 ug RNA in each 15 ul reaction. In the second PCR, the M1S primer added sample barcodes and 2-4 random nucleotides. Over 8.5 million TCR beta CDR3 reads were obtained for each mother, and 3 million to 3.5 million reads were obtained for each child. Thymic selection similarly shapes TCR recombination output in related and unrelated pairs, with minor effect from inherited differences. Normalized repertoire overlap in related mother-child pairs was always slightly higher than in unrelated mother-child pairs, but the difference was never significant. Persistent microchimeric T cell clones were not detected, at a sensitivity of approximately 100 clones per million clonotypes. To look for features that set related mother-child pairs apart from unrelated individuals, the researchers ran deep NGS to compare the TCR beta repertoires of mothers and children. On average, the children were 11 +/- 4 years old, while the mothers were 40 +/- 4 years old. After adapter ligation was performed with NEBNext reagents, the libraries were sequenced on an Illumina HiSeq 2000 with 100+100 nt paired-end reads. To prevent cross-contamination, the mother and child libraries were prepared one month apart and sequenced in separate runs. For each donor, between 500,000 and 2,000,000 distinct TCR beta clonotypes were identified. Naive TCR beta clonotypes were estimated from low-frequency clonotypes matched to each donor's FACS-determined naive share, without sorting.

The sample taken for sequencing was blood. The chain employs TRBV3-1 and TRBJ1-2; TRBD1 is a weak D gene call, 6 bases matching. This TCR derives from a middle-aged woman in good health. The CDR3 reads CASSQDGGGSNYGYTF. The nucleotides read TGTGCCAGCAGCCAAGATGGAGGGGGTTCAAACTATGGCTACACCTTC.